This T cell receptor (beta chain) was captured by sequencing in a study of cytomegalovirus exposure and HLA in healthy donors. Broader study findings: It was reported that TCR beta sequences correctly inferred the HLA-A and HLA-B alleles for most subjects.

Notes on this clone: Its target is not known.

The CDR3 is 12 residues long. V was trimmed by 6 bases and J by 4 bases, leaving 12 bases between them. Germline V gene data show CDR1 as SQVTM and CDR2 as ANQGSEA. PCR used 60 Vbeta primers and 13 Jbeta primers. Sequencing was performed with immunoSEQ multiplex PCR; in TCRdb, only in-frame clones are kept and a portion is missing. The profile shows some 170,000 clones, around three quarters of them singletons. The specimen sequenced was PBMCs. The V and J genes are TRBV29-1 and TRBJ1-2; a weak D match, TRBD1 (5 bases). This receptor was obtained from a woman in her 30s in good health and CMV-seronegative. The CDR3 sequence: CSVHRQTYGYTF. Here the CDR3 DNA reads TGCAGCGTGCACAGACAGACCTATGGCTACACCTTC.